This T cell receptor beta chain comes out of a study of regulatory T cells in long-lasting Graves disease. Overall study findings and caveats: Having few samples may have compromised the accuracy. Among samples with persistent disease, TRBV28, TRBJ1-2 and TRBJ2-5 were favored.

Sequencing libraries for TCR beta were prepared with iRepertoire HTBI primers and Arm-PCR of CDR3 regions. TCRdb re-derived calls from the multiplex PCR reads in MiXCR, one entry per CDR3 protein. The sample shows about 430,000 distinct CDR3 sequences, approximately 15% of them seen only once. Documented time point: newly diagnosed GD, antithyroid drugs for less than 3 months. Construction of the TCR library relied on RNA isolated from PBMCs. Graves' disease diagnosis followed American Thyroid Association guidelines. This clonotype was observed many times. Its antigen is not known. The V gene's germline CDR1 is MNHNS and CDR2 SASEGT. V shed 6 bases, J shed 4 bases, and the junction held 7 bases outside the gene matches. The CDR3 has 15 residues. The same sample was also studied in work on T cells in Graves' hyperthyroidism and ophthalmopathy. From that report: Clinical symptoms, serum thyroxine, TRAb, thyroid ultrasound and orbital computed tomography informed diagnoses.

The chain combines TRBV6-1 with TRBJ2-7; TRBD2 agrees at 12 bases. The source of this sequence is a woman aged 40 to 55 with Graves disease. Here the sequenced sample was peripheral blood mononuclear cells (PBMCs), taken at new diagnosis, from a patient treated with antithyroid drugs. CDR3 bases: TGTGCCAGCAGGAAACCACTAGCGGGAGGATACGAGCAGTACTTC. It codes for CASRKPLAGGYEQYF.